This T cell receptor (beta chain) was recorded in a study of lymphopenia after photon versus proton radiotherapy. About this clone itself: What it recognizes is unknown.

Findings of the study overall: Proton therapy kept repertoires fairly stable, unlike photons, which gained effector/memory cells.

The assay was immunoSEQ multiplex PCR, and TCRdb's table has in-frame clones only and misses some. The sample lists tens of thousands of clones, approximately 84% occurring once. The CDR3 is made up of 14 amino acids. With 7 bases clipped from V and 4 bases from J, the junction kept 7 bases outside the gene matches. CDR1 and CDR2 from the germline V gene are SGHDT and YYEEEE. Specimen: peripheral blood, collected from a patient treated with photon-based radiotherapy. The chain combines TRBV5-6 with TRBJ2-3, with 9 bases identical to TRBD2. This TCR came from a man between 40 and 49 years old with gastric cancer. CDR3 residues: CASAASGKADTQYF. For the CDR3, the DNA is TGTGCCAGCGCCGCTAGCGGGAAAGCAGATACGCAGTATTTT.